The 28 T cell receptor beta chains presented below share a single source sample, sequenced in a study of cytomegalovirus exposure and HLA in healthy donors. The study ran its PCR with 60 Vbeta and 13 Jbeta primers. Assay used: immunoSEQ multiplex PCR; TCRdb lists only in-frame clones, some missing. Recorded for this sample: just over 150,000 clones. The sequenced sample consisted of PBMCs. These receptors came from a woman in her sixties in good health and CMV-seronegative.

The V gene is TRBV4-2, the J gene TRBJ2-1; 14 nucleotides line up with TRBD2. V lost 0 bases, J lost 9 bases, and 1 base stayed unmatched. The germline gives CDR1 LGHNA, CDR2 YNFKEQ. The CDR3 loop spans 15 amino acids. CDR3 sequence: CASSQEGTSGGEQFF. The CDR3 DNA reads as TGTGCCAGCAGCCAAGAAGGGACTAGCGGGGGTGAGCAGTTCTTC.

The chain links TRBV11-2 to TRBJ2-5; 9 bases are a match to TRBD2. The germline V gene has CDR1 SGHAT and CDR2 FQNNGV. There are 16 residues in the CDR3. Germline trimming cut 5 bases from V and 1 base from J; bases unmatched to any gene: 8. CDR3 DNA: TGTGCCAGCAGCGCGGGGGGGACGCCAGTCCAAGAGACCCAGTACTTC. Translated, it gives CASSAGGTPVQETQYF.

The chain uses TRBV7-2 and TRBJ2-1; 8 bases map to TRBD2. This CDR3 has 15 amino acids. V lost 4 bases to trimming and J lost 2 bases; unmatched junction nucleotides: 4. The V gene's germline CDR1 is SGHTA and CDR2 FQGNSA. CDR3 loop: CASSSTSAPYNEQFF. The CDR3 DNA reads TGTGCCAGCAGCTCGACTAGCGCCCCCTACAATGAGCAGTTCTTC.

This chain uses TRBV9 with TRBJ2-3, with TRBD2 matching 15 bases. CDR3 length: 18 amino acids. The germline CDR1 and CDR2 sequences are SGDLS and YYNGEE. After removal of 3 bases from V and 2 bases from J, the junction contained 7 bases not matched to a gene. The DNA for the CDR3 is TGTGCCAGCAGCGACCCCGGGACTAGCGGGAGGATCACAGATACGCAGTATTTT. Translation: CASSDPGTSGRITDTQYF.

V gene TRBV18 combines with J gene TRBJ1-5; tentatively, D is TRBD1 (6 bases). From germline, CDR1 is KGHSH and CDR2 LQKENI. Trimming shortened V by 5 bases and J by 4 bases, and 21 bases separated the two germline ends. The CDR3 contains 17 residues. The CDR3 protein is CASSTDRMGAQNQPQHF. The DNA for the CDR3 is TGTGCCAGCTCAACTGACAGGATGGGTGCCCAGAATCAGCCCCAGCATTTT.

The chain joins TRBV5-5 to TRBJ1-5, with 12 bases fitting TRBD1. V dropped 4 bases and J dropped 4; count of bases not matched to a gene: 3. Germline assignment: CDR1 SGHKS and CDR2 YYEKEE (reference sequence). CDR3 length: 15 residues. CDR3 coding DNA: TGTGCCAGCAGCGGGACAGGGGGCTTAAATCAGCCCCAGCATTTT. It encodes CASSGTGGLNQPQHF.

This chain links TRBV7-3 with TRBJ2-7; TRBD1 agrees at 9 bases. The V gene end was trimmed by 4 bases and the J gene end by 4 bases; junction bases not matched to a gene: 5. The germline V gene has CDR1 SGHTA and CDR2 FQGTGA. The CDR3 loop spans 14 amino acids. CDR3 in amino acids: CASSSGQGRYEQYF. CDR3 DNA sequence: TGTGCCAGCAGCTCCGGACAGGGGCGGTACGAGCAGTACTTC.

J is TRBJ1-5 and V is TRBV6-5; the D gene is possibly TRBD1 (5 bases). The CDR3 has 14 amino acids. Germline V gene lookup returns CDR1 MNHEY and CDR2 SVGAGI. V was pared by 5 bases and J by 8 bases, with 16 bases between. The CDR3 DNA is TGTGCCAGCAGTCCCCTCGGGGGGAAGAAGCCCCAGCATTTT. It encodes CASSPLGGKKPQHF.

The gene calls are TRBV25-1 and TRBJ2-1; 11 nucleotides match TRBD2. V dropped 1 base and J dropped 6; count of bases not matched to a gene: 5. CDR1 is MGHDK, CDR2 SYGVNS, per germline. The CDR3 consists of 16 residues. In DNA, the CDR3 is TGTGCCAGCAGTGAATCTTTAGCGGGGGGGCTCAATGAGCAGTTCTTC. Residues: CASSESLAGGLNEQFF.

The chain has TRBV12-5 and TRBJ2-1, with TRBD2 matching 10 bases. Germline V lookup: CDR1 LGHNT, CDR2 FRNRAP. Trimming removed 5 bases from V and 1 base from J; junction bases left unmatched: 11. This CDR3 has 18 amino acids. The chain's CDR3 is CASGPRTLAGVSYNEQFF. The CDR3 DNA is TGTGCTAGTGGTCCAAGAACCCTAGCGGGAGTGTCCTACAATGAGCAGTTCTTC.

The CDR3 spells CASSDSTSIYEQYF. Written as DNA, the CDR3 is TGCGCCAGCAGTGACTCGACTAGCATCTACGAGCAGTACTTC. The genes are TRBV10-1 and TRBJ2-7; 7 bases agree with TRBD2. Per germline, CDR1 WNHNN and CDR2 SYGVQD (reference sequence). The trim removed 3 bases at V and 3 bases at J, leaving 5 bases unmatched. CDR3 length equals 14 residues.

The chain carries TRBV5-1 and TRBJ1-2; possibly TRBD1 for D (5 bases). The CDR3 consists of 13 residues. V was trimmed by 7 bases and J by 3 bases, leaving 13 bases between them. Germline V gene data show CDR1 as SGHRS and CDR2 as YFSETQ. CDR3 residues: CASRAGGDYGYTF. The CDR3 region has the DNA TGCGCCAGCCGCGCGGGGGGTGACTATGGCTACACCTTC.

V and J are TRBV5-4 and TRBJ2-2, with 9 nucleotides matching TRBD1. J was trimmed by 5 bases and V by 4 bases; bases with no gene match: 6. The CDR3 has 15 residues. Germline CDR1 and CDR2: SGHNT and YYREEE (reference sequence). In nucleotides, the CDR3 is TGTGCCAGCAGCCTCGGGACAGGGTGGACCGGGGAGCTGTTTTTT. Translating gives CASSLGTGWTGELFF.

The chain employs TRBV5-1 and TRBJ1-1; no clear D. Germline values: CDR1 SGHRS, CDR2 YFSETQ. V lost 2 bases and J lost 3, with 11 bases in between. The CDR3 totals 14 residues. In DNA form, the CDR3 reads TGCGCCAGCAGCTTCGCCCTCCGGGACACTGAAGCTTTCTTT. Translating it yields CASSFALRDTEAFF.

The chain is built from TRBV5-6 and TRBJ1-6, with D possibly TRBD1 on 6 matching bases. The CDR3 covers 14 residues. V lost 2 bases and J lost 7, with 10 bases in between. In germline, CDR1 is SGHDT, CDR2 YYEEEE. CDR3 sequence: CASSFRTVNSPLHF. Written as DNA, the CDR3 is TGTGCCAGCAGCTTCCGGACAGTCAATTCACCCCTCCACTTT. The entire variable domain, with the rest obtained from reference TRBV5-6 and TRBJ1-6, is as follows: DAGVTQSPTHLIKTRGQQVTLRCSPKSGHDTVSWYQQALGQGPQFIFQYYEEEERQRGNFPDRFSGHQFPNYSSELNVNALLLGDSALYLCASSFRTVNSPLHFGNGTRLTVT.

The CDR3 loop is CASSYALQGNYEQYF. CDR3 in DNA: TGTGCCAGCAGTTACGCCCTCCAGGGGAACTACGAGCAGTACTTC. The V call is TRBV6-6, the J call TRBJ2-7, with D maybe TRBD1 (6 bases). In germline, CDR1 is MNHNY, CDR2 SVGAGI (reference sequence). The CDR3 runs to 15 residues. V was shortened by 2 bases and J by 3 bases, with 14 bases between the two germline ends.

The chain is built from TRBV15 and TRBJ1-4; D may be TRBD1 (6 bases). Per the germline V gene, CDR1 is LNHNV and CDR2 is YYDKDF (reference sequence). The CDR3 extends over 17 amino acids. Trimming pared 0 bases from V and 4 bases from J, leaving 15 bases between. CDR3 DNA: TGTGCCACCAGCAGAGAACAGGGCCCGAGCCTTAATGAAAAACTGTTTTTT. Residues: CATSREQGPSLNEKLFF.

The chain uses TRBV7-2 and TRBJ1-2; D may be TRBD1 (6 bases). Trimming shortened V by 3 bases and J by 7 bases, and 15 bases separated the two germline ends. Looked up from germline, CDR1 is SGHTA and CDR2 is FQGNSA. The CDR3 has 14 amino acids. The CDR3 DNA follows: TGTGCCAGCAGCTTTACCCGTGAGGGGGTTGGCTACACCTTC. Translated, it gives CASSFTREGVGYTF.

The chain recombines TRBV9 with TRBJ2-6; D gene ambiguous. Looked up from germline, CDR1 is SGDLS and CDR2 is YYNGEE. With 3 bases removed from V and 0 bases from J, the gap between germline ends came to 7 bases. This CDR3 is 15 amino acids long. The CDR3 sequence is CASSESPSGANVLTF. CDR3 bases: TGTGCCAGCAGCGAGAGTCCCTCTGGGGCCAACGTCCTGACTTTC.

V and J are TRBV2 and TRBJ1-1; D is ambiguous. Between the trimmed V and J ends, which lost 3 bases and 8 bases, there was a span of 7 bases. Germline values: CDR1 SNHLY, CDR2 FYNNEI. This CDR3 is built from 11 residues. The CDR3 reads CASSDGREAFF. The CDR3 DNA reads as TGTGCCAGCAGTGATGGCAGAGAAGCTTTCTTT.

Points on this clone: One junction end disagrees with the germline gene, perhaps due to a read error. The gene calls are TRBV27 and TRBJ1-1, with 10 bases lining up with TRBD1. CDR1 MNHEY and CDR2 SMNVEV come from the germline V gene (reference sequence). The CDR3 runs to 14 residues. Written as DNA, the CDR3 is TGTGCCAGCAGTTGGGGACAGGGGAACCCTGAAGCTTTCTTT. This sequence encodes CASSWGQGNPEAFF.

The chain links TRBV6-6 to TRBJ1-3; a weak D match, TRBD1 (5 bases). There are 15 residues in the CDR3. Germline V lookup: CDR1 MNHNY, CDR2 SVGAGI (reference sequence). Between the trimmed V and J ends, which lost 2 bases and 4 bases, there was a span of 12 bases. The chain's CDR3 is CASSYPTGVGNTIYF. The DNA for the CDR3 is TGTGCCAGCAGTTACCCTACGGGGGTAGGAAACACCATATATTTT.

The CDR3 protein is CASSHGTEGVQPQHF. The CDR3 DNA reads TGTGCCAGCAGCCACGGAACAGAGGGGGTTCAGCCCCAGCATTTT. The gene calls are TRBV4-2 and TRBJ1-5, with D possibly TRBD1 on 6 matching bases. CDR1 and CDR2 (germline): LGHNA, YNFKEQ. V was pared by 3 bases and J by 6 bases, with 15 bases between. The CDR3 is made up of 15 amino acids.

V usage is TRBV5-1 and J usage is TRBJ2-1, with TRBD2 matching over 7 bases. CDR1 and CDR2 (germline): SGHRS, YFSETQ. The CDR3 covers 18 residues. With V trimmed by 4 bases and J by 0 bases, 13 bases remained unmatched. This CDR3 reads CASSAPNTSARSYNEQFF. The CDR3, as DNA: TGCGCCAGCAGCGCTCCCAACACTAGCGCCCGCTCCTACAATGAGCAGTTCTTC.

The gene calls are TRBV27 and TRBJ1-5, with 8 bases identical to TRBD1. Germline values: CDR1 MNHEY, CDR2 SMNVEV (reference sequence). The CDR3 is 16 amino acids. V was clipped by 5 bases and J by 7 bases; unmatched bases: 13. DNA for the CDR3: TGTGCCAGCAGTCCTACGCGACAGGGGCAAGGGCAGCCCCAGCATTTT. It translates to CASSPTRQGQGQPQHF.

CDR3 sequence: CASSMVTGGFETQYF. CDR3 DNA sequence: TGTGCCAGTAGTATGGTTACAGGGGGCTTTGAGACCCAGTACTTC. The V call is TRBV19, the J call TRBJ2-5; TRBD1 aligns across 9 bases. Germline V gives CDR1 LNHDA, CDR2 SQIVND (reference sequence). Unmatched junction bases numbered 7, after V lost 3 bases and J lost 5 bases. This CDR3 comprises 15 residues.

The chain has TRBV6-1 and TRBJ1-2; D gene ambiguous. The CDR3 extends over 13 amino acids. The V end lost 8 bases, the J end lost 2 bases, and 12 bases lay between the germline ends. Germline loops: CDR1 MNHNS, CDR2 SASEGT. CDR3 in amino acids: CASETSGNYGYTF. CDR3 DNA: TGTGCCAGCGAAACGTCAGGCAACTATGGCTACACCTTC.

The gene calls are TRBV15 and TRBJ1-5; the D gene is possibly TRBD1 (5 bases). Germline V gives CDR1 LNHNV, CDR2 YYDKDF (reference sequence). This CDR3 region has 14 residues. The ends were cut back, 1 base at V and 6 bases at J, with 10 bases in the middle. The CDR3 DNA reads TGTGCCACCAGCAGAGCCCCAGGGCGTCAGCCCCAGCATTTT. This encodes CATSRAPGRQPQHF.